Listed below are T cell receptor beta chains from one sample, sequenced in a study of control samples from healthy donors and cancer patients. Here immunoSEQ multiplex PCR was the method, and the copy in TCRdb shows in-frame clones only, minus some. The sample has approximately 72,000 clones, around nine tenths seen once; the top ten hold 5.5% to 7.5%. Material: blood. The receptors were sampled from a man between 45 and 60 years old in good health. The conserved cysteine and the conserved F or W are not part of the CDR3 here.

CDR3 length,J gene,V gene,CDR3 protein
14,TRBJ1-2,TRBV21-1,ASSNFSQTGQDGYT
11,TRBJ1-3,TRBV30,AWTKGSGNTIY
12,TRBJ1-4,TRBV18,ASSPRLQGEKLF
14,TRBJ2-5,TRBV4-3,ASSQAPGTNQETQY
11,TRBJ1-1,TRBV6-5,ASSPGSNTEAF
10,TRBJ2-1,TRBV3-1/TRBV3-2,ASSQAESEQF
12,TRBJ1-3,TRBV19,ASSIRNSGNTIY
14,TRBJ1-5,TRBV19,ASSTGRTVTNQPQH
15,TRBJ1-4,TRBV12-5,ASGLVRGQGADEKLF
11,TRBJ2-7,TRBV5-5,ASSSGQTYEQY
14,TRBJ1-1,TRBV5-6,ASSKRNRPLNTEAF
15,TRBJ2-6,TRBV19,ASSPGDRDAGANVLT
12,TRBJ2-4,TRBV27,ASSLTGFKNIQY
15,TRBJ2-6,TRBV3-1/TRBV3-2,ASTPTTGSSGANVLT
12,TRBJ2-7,TRBV3-1/TRBV3-2,ASSQGGGAREQY
10,TRBJ1-3,TRBV30,CWRNSGNTIY
13,TRBJ1-3,TRBV9,ASSVRQGAGNTIY
13,TRBJ1-2,TRBV7-2,ASSAPGRGMGGYT
12,TRBJ2-7,TRBV20-1,SASRSSDQEEQY
17,TRBJ2-7,TRBV19,ASSPQGGYLVDSSYEQY
14,TRBJ1-2,TRBV9,ASSLYLRTANYGYT
11,TRBJ2-7,TRBV19,ASSLTETYEQY
14,TRBJ2-1,TRBV24-1,ATSDLSTGNNNEQF
11,TRBJ1-2,TRBV2,ASEDRDGIRYT
12,TRBJ2-1,TRBV6-2/TRBV6-3,ASSYERAYNEQF
12,TRBJ2-7,TRBV9,ASSARGQPYEQY
13,TRBJ1-4,TRBV7-9,ASSLAGGTNEKLF
13,TRBJ2-5,TRBV6-5,ASSYRREIRETQY
13,TRBJ1-5,TRBV5-5,ASSFVDSSNQPQH
12,TRBJ2-3,TRBV29-1,SVLSGGGTDTQY
13,TRBJ2-7,TRBV4-1,ASSQALGLYYEQY
12,TRBJ2-7,TRBV2,ASRAGLGGYEQY
14,TRBJ2-3,TRBV3-1/TRBV3-2,ASSLWTVYSTDTQY
10,TRBJ2-7,TRBV7-9,ASRPGSGEQY
13,TRBJ2-3,TRBV24-1,ATSAGQGYSDTQY
12,TRBJ2-7,TRBV7-9,ASSPRAESYEQY
11,TRBJ2-7,TRBV30,ASQKDGTYEQY
13,TRBJ1-1,TRBV5-8,ASSSAGRGDTEAF
13,TRBJ2-2,TRBV5-1,ASSPSGVSTGELF
12,TRBJ2-2,TRBV19,ASRSGGGTGELF
14,TRBJ2-1,TRBV4-2,ASSQELAGARSEQF
12,TRBJ1-5,TRBV7-6,ASSSGQGGQPQH
13,TRBJ2-5,TRBV7-2,ASSHGTSGEETQY
13,TRBJ2-7,TRBV10-3,AISDGQVNSYEQY
12,TRBJ2-7,TRBV10-3,AISEGTAPYEQY
11,TRBJ1-1,TRBV2,ASSDELNTEAF
12,TRBJ1-2,TRBV10-3,AISAGQESDGYT
9,TRBJ1-1,TRBV24-1,ATSDGFEAF
14,TRBJ2-5,TRBV19,ASSTGTSGGQETQY
8,TRBJ1-2,TRBV20-1,SALVGGYT
10,TRBJ2-7,TRBV3-1/TRBV3-2,ASSQDFGFQY
12,TRBJ1-1,TRBV18,ASSPVPGFTEAF
11,TRBJ1-4,TRBV5-1,ASSFRFTEKLF
13,TRBJ1-5,TRBV18,ASSPFQGSNQPQH
13,TRBJ1-1,TRBV19,ASSIEGSINTEAF
12,TRBJ1-4,TRBV5-5,ASSFTGGNEKLF
12,TRBJ2-1,TRBV12-5,ASGLERTDNEQF
12,TRBJ1-1,TRBV18,ASSAGQGNTEAF
12,TRBJ1-1,TRBV30,AWSTTQAYTEAF